The clone carrying this TCR beta chain occurred a few times. This entry is derived from a study of blood T cell repertoires in COVID-19. In the authors' methods: Amplification from reference gene primers served as the basis for estimated nucleated cell counts. TCRdb's copy holds only in-frame clones and misses some; the assay was immunoSEQ multiplex PCR. Clone size and V and J calls were adopted from that table, with D and trimming inferred from the DNA. The sample has around 120,000 clones; around 78% are singletons. Per the germline V gene, CDR1 is SGHVS and CDR2 is FQNEAQ. This CDR3 is 16 amino acids long. The germline V and J ends were trimmed by 1 base and 2 bases, with 12 bases remaining between them.

The TCR sequence derives from a man in his 70s with acute or convalescent COVID-19. The chain combines TRBV7-8 with TRBJ1-5; D remains ambiguous. The sample comprised peripheral blood. CDR3 loop: CASSLVSGVGNQPQHF. In nucleotides, the CDR3 is TGTGCCAGCAGCTTAGTTTCCGGGGTTGGCAATCAGCCCCAGCATTTT. Full variable domain (remainder filled in from reference TRBV7-8 and TRBJ1-5): GAGVSQSPRYKVAKRGQDVALRCDPISGHVSLFWYQQALGQGPEFLTYFQNEAQLDKSGLPSDRFFAERPEGSVSTLKIQRTQQEDSAVYLCASSLVSGVGNQPQHFGDGTRLSIL.